The rows below give T cell receptor beta chains drawn from one sample of a study of cytomegalovirus exposure and HLA in healthy donors. The protocol was immunoSEQ multiplex PCR, while the TCRdb copy is restricted to in-frame clones and leaves out a portion. The sample shows approximately 170,000 clones, around 68% of them seen only once. Sequencing was performed on PBMCs. Every receptor here comes from a man in his forties in good health and CMV-seronegative. The CDR3 runs from the conserved cysteine through the conserved F or W. The order of the fields is J gene, V gene, clone size, D gene, CDR3 protein, CDR3 DNA. A D gene is named only where the DNA matches it firmly. The size of a clone is reported for some rows only, either as once, few or many, or as a class for expanded clones.

J: TRBJ2-7
V: TRBV5-1
size: -
D: TRBD2
CDR3: CASGLAGDEQYF
DNA: TGCGCCAGCGGCCTAGCGGGAGACGAGCAGTACTTC

J: TRBJ1-2
V: TRBV28
size: -
D: TRBD1
CDR3: CASSLGQGVYGYTF
DNA: TGTGCCAGCAGTTTGGGGCAGGGGGTCTATGGCTACACCTTC

J: TRBJ2-1
V: TRBV5-1
size: -
D: TRBD2
CDR3: CASREGGSSYNEQFF
DNA: TGCGCCAGCAGGGAGGGAGGGAGCTCCTACAATGAGCAGTTCTTC

J: TRBJ1-3
V: TRBV30
size: -
D: TRBD1
CDR3: CAWRGQDSGNTIYF
DNA: TGTGCCTGGAGGGGACAGGACTCTGGAAACACCATATATTTT

J: TRBJ2-7
V: TRBV5-1
size: -
D: TRBD1
CDR3: CASSALGQGPEQYF
DNA: TGCGCCAGCAGCGCTCTGGGACAGGGACCCGAGCAGTACTTC

J: TRBJ2-7
V: TRBV29-1
size: -
D: TRBD2
CDR3: CSVEDPGLGGEQYF
DNA: TGCAGCGTTGAAGATCCCGGACTAGGAGGCGAGCAGTACTTC

J: TRBJ1-6
V: TRBV27
size: few
D: -
CDR3: CASSLGQGNSPLHF
DNA: TGTGCCAGCAGTTTAGGGCAGGGAAATTCACCCCTCCACTTT

J: TRBJ2-2
V: TRBV5-1
size: -
D: -
CDR3: CASSLEGAGELFF
DNA: TGCGCCAGCAGCTTGGAAGGGGCCGGGGAGCTGTTTTTT

J: TRBJ2-4
V: TRBV28
size: -
D: TRBD1
CDR3: CASTDRVVNIQYF
DNA: TGTGCCAGCACCGACAGGGTGGTGAACATTCAGTACTTC

J: TRBJ2-5
V: TRBV7-8
size: -
D: TRBD1
CDR3: CASSLTGGYGQETQYF
DNA: TGTGCCAGCAGCCTTACAGGGGGCTATGGCCAAGAGACCCAGTACTTC

J: TRBJ2-2
V: TRBV6-5
size: -
D: -
CDR3: CASSYSTPGELFF
DNA: TGTGCCAGCAGTTACTCCACTCCCGGGGAGCTGTTTTTT

J: TRBJ2-3
V: TRBV4-2
size: -
D: TRBD2
CDR3: CASSQGAGGPSDTQYF
DNA: TGTGCCAGCAGCCAAGGGGCGGGAGGGCCCTCAGATACGCAGTATTTT

J: TRBJ2-2
V: TRBV7-9
size: -
D: TRBD2
CDR3: CASSLRTSGDTGELFF
DNA: TGTGCCAGCAGCTTGCGGACTAGCGGGGACACCGGGGAGCTGTTTTTT

J: TRBJ2-7
V: TRBV19
size: -
D: TRBD1
CDR3: CASRRDRGYEQYF
DNA: TGTGCCAGTAGAAGGGACAGGGGCTACGAGCAGTACTTC

J: TRBJ1-1
V: TRBV5-6
size: -
D: -
CDR3: CASSYAGIRGMNTEAFF
DNA: TGTGCCAGCAGCTACGCCGGGATCCGAGGAATGAACACTGAAGCTTTCTTT

J: TRBJ1-2
V: TRBV6-1
size: -
D: -
CDR3: CASSEGPYGYGYTF
DNA: TGTGCCAGCAGTGAAGGTCCCTATGGCTATGGCTACACCTTC

J: TRBJ1-5
V: TRBV2
size: -
D: -
CDR3: CASSGSNQPQHF
DNA: TGTGCCAGCAGCGGGAGCAATCAGCCCCAGCATTTT

J: TRBJ2-5
V: TRBV10-3
size: -
D: TRBD1
CDR3: CAISGDRGQETQYF
DNA: TGTGCCATCTCCGGGGACAGGGGCCAAGAGACCCAGTACTTC

J: TRBJ2-5
V: TRBV5-1
size: -
D: -
CDR3: CASSLGGESNQETQYF
DNA: TGCGCCAGCAGCTTGGGGGGGGAATCCAACCAAGAGACCCAGTACTTC

J: TRBJ2-2
V: TRBV9
size: -
D: TRBD2
CDR3: CASSVGSSGLATGELFF
DNA: TGTGCCAGCAGCGTAGGCTCTAGCGGGCTGGCCACCGGGGAGCTGTTTTTT

J: TRBJ2-3
V: TRBV15
size: -
D: -
CDR3: CATSRTTGTPALSTDTQYF
DNA: TGTGCCACCAGCAGAACAACCGGGACTCCAGCCCTAAGCACAGATACGCAGTATTTT

J: TRBJ2-7
V: TRBV29-1
size: -
D: TRBD1
CDR3: CSGSTGANEQYF
DNA: TGCAGCGGCTCGACAGGGGCTAACGAGCAGTACTTC

J: TRBJ1-6
V: TRBV4-3
size: -
D: TRBD1
CDR3: CASSQAGQSYNSPLHF
DNA: TGCGCCAGCAGCCAGGCGGGACAGAGCTATAATTCACCCCTCCACTTT

J: TRBJ1-3
V: TRBV7-2
size: -
D: TRBD1
CDR3: CASSSPSRGLGNTIYF
DNA: TGTGCCAGCAGCTCCCCGTCCAGGGGGCTTGGAAACACCATATATTTT

J: TRBJ1-6
V: TRBV15
size: once
D: -
CDR3: CATSRGWTEEFPLHF
DNA: TGTGCCACCAGCAGAGGTTGGACAGAGGAGTTTCCCCTCCACTTT

J: TRBJ2-1
V: TRBV4-1
size: -
D: -
CDR3: CASSQATSRVNNEQFF
DNA: TGCGCCAGCAGCCAAGCAACTAGCAGAGTCAACAATGAGCAGTTCTTC

J: TRBJ1-6
V: TRBV5-8
size: -
D: -
CDR3: CASSLPQSYNSPLHF
DNA: TGTGCCAGCAGCTTGCCACAGTCTTATAATTCACCCCTCCACTTT